The clone carrying this T cell receptor beta chain was seen repeatedly, ten times or more. Its antigen remains unknown. The record originates from a study of T cells in Graves' hyperthyroidism and ophthalmopathy. About the research overall: Prior to any treatment, at the point of initial diagnosis, peripheral blood was collected.

General study points: Patients with ophthalmopathy were separated from those with stable hyperthyroidism by a 13 V-J model.

Authors of the study amplified TCR beta CDR3 regions from RNA transcripts. During a first-round RT-PCR of the TCR CDR3, the HTBI primer set was used. Using its own MiXCR run on the multiplex PCR reads, TCRdb lists one record per CDR3 protein. The sample yields approximately 400,000 distinct CDR3 sequences, approximately 14% seen once. The sequence derives from a woman aged 30 to 39 with Graves' ophthalmopathy. The sequencing input was blood.

The CDR3 sequence: CASRSDRETNEKLFF. In nucleotides, the CDR3 is TGTGCCAGCAGATCTGACAGGGAAACTAATGAAAAACTGTTTTTT. This sequence joins TRBV28 and TRBJ1-4; 7 nucleotides align to TRBD1. CDR1 and CDR2 (germline): MDHEN, SYDVKM. CDR3 size: 15 residues. The junction had 5 bases not matched to a gene; V was cut back by 6 bases and J by 1 base.